One and the same sample provided the 31 T cell receptor beta chains below, sequenced in a study of blood T cell repertoires in COVID-19. Profiled with immunoSEQ multiplex PCR; TCRdb holds only in-frame clones, not every one. Of approximately 300,000 clones listed, roughly 86% were seen once; the top ten hold about 1.7%. Sequences were obtained from peripheral blood. Source of these receptors: a woman aged 30 to 39 with COVID-19, enrolled during active disease.

The V and J genes are TRBV5-4 and TRBJ2-5; TRBD2 matches at 7 bases. Germline CDR1 reads SGHNT; CDR2 reads YYREEE (reference sequence). The J segment lost 5 bases and the V segment lost 1 base, leaving 8 bases of the junction unmatched. The length of the CDR3 is 15 residues. CDR3: CASSLLGLSMETQYF. The DNA of the CDR3 is TGTGCCAGCAGCTTGTTGGGACTATCTATGGAGACCCAGTACTTC. The full variable domain, completed using reference TRBV5-4 and TRBJ2-5, is ETGVTQSPTHLIKTRGQQVTLRCSSQSGHNTVSWYQQALGQGPQFIFQYYREEENGRGNFPPRFSGLQFPNYSSELNVNALELDDSALYLCASSLLGLSMETQYFGPGTRLLVL.

The chain uses TRBV2 and TRBJ1-4; D is uncertain. The CDR3 covers 13 residues. CDR1 SNHLY and CDR2 FYNNEI come from the germline V gene. Trimming pared 2 bases from V and 5 bases from J, leaving 6 bases between. The CDR3 DNA is TGTGCCAGCAGTGAATTCAAAAATGAAAAACTGTTTTTT. It encodes CASSEFKNEKLFF. The whole variable domain, filled in from reference TRBV2 and TRBJ1-4, reads EPEVTQTPSHQVTQMGQEVILRCVPISNHLYFYWYRQILGQKVEFLVSFYNNEISEKSEIFDDQFSVERPDGSNFTLKIRSTKLEDSAMYFCASSEFKNEKLFFGSGTQLSVL.

The rearrangement joins TRBV2 to TRBJ1-5; 9 bases are a match to TRBD1. From germline, CDR1 is SNHLY and CDR2 FYNNEI. With V trimmed by 11 bases and J by 0 bases, 8 bases remained unmatched. The CDR3 is 15 amino acids. CDR3 sequence reads: CACRDRDNSNQPQHF. The CDR3 region has the DNA TGTGCCTGCCGGGACAGGGATAATAGCAATCAGCCCCAGCATTTT.

The rearrangement links TRBV7-9 to TRBJ1-2; 10 positions agree with TRBD1. Germline V CDR1 and CDR2: SEHNR, FQNEAQ (reference sequence). The CDR3 contains 16 residues. The trim removed 6 bases at V and 2 bases at J, leaving 9 bases unmatched. The CDR3 reads CASSFSGTGVNYGYTF. The CDR3 DNA reads TGTGCCAGCAGTTTCTCCGGGACAGGGGTGAACTATGGCTACACCTTC.

The chain combines TRBV19 with TRBJ2-7; D is perhaps TRBD1 (5 bases). Germline assignment: CDR1 LNHDA and CDR2 SQIVND (reference sequence). The CDR3 consists of 13 residues. Between the trimmed V and J ends, which lost 10 bases and 3 bases, there was a span of 16 bases. CDR3 amino acids: CATSLDIDYEQYF. The CDR3 DNA reads TGTGCCACCTCTTTGGACATCGACTACGAGCAGTACTTC.

The chain recombines TRBV5-1 with TRBJ2-3; 8 bases map to TRBD2. This CDR3 has 16 residues. The J segment lost 2 bases and the V segment lost 4 bases, leaving 9 bases of the junction unmatched. From germline, CDR1 is SGHRS and CDR2 YFSETQ. CDR3 sequence reads: CASSQRGSGATDTQYF. The CDR3 DNA is TGCGCCAGCAGCCAGCGGGGGAGCGGGGCCACAGATACGCAGTATTTT.

The genes are TRBV5-1 and TRBJ1-3, with 9 bases lining up with TRBD1. Unmatched junction bases numbered 9, after V lost 4 bases and J lost 4 bases. In germline, CDR1 is SGHRS, CDR2 YFSETQ. This CDR3 comprises 16 residues. CDR3 coding DNA: TGCGCCAGCAGCCCCATCCAAACAGGGGGCGGAAACACCATATATTTT. Translating gives CASSPIQTGGGNTIYF.

Note on this clone: The same CDR3 arises from other DNA sequences in this sample as well. This chain joins TRBV2 and TRBJ1-1; 9 nucleotides line up with TRBD1. Germline lookup yields CDR1 SNHLY and CDR2 FYNNEI. The CDR3 length is 11 residues. Trimming took 6 bases from V and 7 from J; bases not matched to a gene: 0. The CDR3 DNA is TGTGCCAGCAGGGACAGGGGTGAAGCTTTCTTT. It encodes CASRDRGEAFF.

The rearrangement uses TRBV9 and TRBJ2-7; D gene unclear. Germline CDR1 SGDLS, CDR2 YYNGEE. V shed 4 bases and J shed 7 bases, with 15 bases lying between them. This CDR3 spans 13 amino acids. CDR3 bases: TGTGCCAGCAGCCCCCGCCCGCCCGGGGAGCAGTACTTC. Translating gives CASSPRPPGEQYF. Filled out from reference TRBV9 and TRBJ2-7, the complete variable domain reads DSGVTQTPKHLITATGQRVTLRCSPRSGDLSVYWYQQSLDQGLQFLIQYYNGEERAKGNILERFSAQQFPDLHSELNLSSLELGDSALYFCASSPRPPGEQYFGPGTRLTVT.

V and J are TRBV3-1 (or the pseudogene TRBV3-2) and TRBJ1-3; D possibly corresponds to TRBD1 (6 bases). The CDR3 length is 17 residues. Trimming stripped 1 base from V and 4 bases from J, with 17 bases between. The germline V gene has CDR1 LGHDT and CDR2 YNNKEL (reference sequence). This chain's CDR3 is CASSQGVVGAGGNTIYF. The CDR3 region has the DNA TGTGCCAGCAGCCAAGGGGTCGTGGGGGCTGGAGGAAACACCATATATTTT.

V gene TRBV6-2 or TRBV6-3 combines with J gene TRBJ2-7; TRBD2 agrees at 8 bases. The J segment lost 4 bases and the V segment lost 7 bases, leaving 15 bases of the junction unmatched. In germline, CDR1 is MNHEY, CDR2 SVGEGT. The CDR3 length is 16 residues. CDR3 amino acids: CASTPSRLAGAYEQYF. In DNA, the CDR3 is TGTGCCAGCACCCCCTCCCGGCTAGCGGGTGCTTACGAGCAGTACTTC.

V and J are TRBV6-5 and TRBJ1-5; a possible D gene is TRBD1 (6 bases). The germline V and J ends were trimmed by 6 bases and 4 bases, with 10 bases remaining between them. The germline CDR1 and CDR2 sequences are MNHEY and SVGAGI. The CDR3 covers 13 residues. The CDR3 DNA sequence: TGTGCCAGCAGCGATACAGGGAATCAGCCCCAGCATTTT. This sequence encodes CASSDTGNQPQHF.

The chain couples TRBV19 to TRBJ1-5; maybe TRBD1 (6 bases). Germline assignment: CDR1 LNHDA and CDR2 SQIVND (reference sequence). The germline V and J ends were trimmed by 3 bases and 2 bases, with 17 bases remaining between them. This CDR3 comprises 17 residues. The CDR3 DNA is TGTGCCAGTAGTATCGGACAGCCCTGGTGGGGCAATCAGCCCCAGCATTTT. It yields the protein CASSIGQPWWGNQPQHF.

The rearrangement joins TRBV13 to TRBJ2-3; TRBD2 agrees at 13 bases. V was clipped by 3 bases and J by 4 bases; unmatched bases: 10. This CDR3 contains 18 residues. The germline V gene encodes CDR1 PRHDT and CDR2 FYEKMQ (reference sequence). The CDR3 DNA reads as TGTGCCAGCAGCTTGAGGACTAGCGGGGGCCCCGGGGCAGATACGCAGTATTTT. As protein: CASSLRTSGGPGADTQYF. Variable domain in full (rest from reference TRBV13 and TRBJ2-3): AAGVIQSPRHLIKEKRETATLKCYPIPRHDTVYWYQQGPGQDPQFLISFYEKMQSDKGSIPDRFSAQQFSDYHSELNMSSLELGDSALYFCASSLRTSGGPGADTQYFGPGTRLTVL.

The chain uses TRBV5-4 and TRBJ2-7, with TRBD1 identical over 9 bases. The trim removed 4 bases at V and 0 bases at J, leaving 5 bases unmatched. Germline assignment: CDR1 SGHNT and CDR2 YYREEE (reference sequence). The CDR3 contains 15 residues. This chain's CDR3 is CASSRTDRGSYEQYF. The DNA for the CDR3 is TGTGCCAGCAGCAGAACGGACAGGGGCTCCTACGAGCAGTACTTC.

This clone was recorded once. V and J are TRBV25-1 and TRBJ1-2; D ambiguous. Germline V gene sequence: CDR1 MGHDK, CDR2 SYGVNS. This CDR3 has 16 amino acids. V was cut by 3 bases and J by 6 bases, with 20 bases left in between. The CDR3 nucleotides are TGTGCCAGCAGTGATAGAGGAAGGAGTACGTTTGATGGCTACACCTTC. Protein: CASSDRGRSTFDGYTF.

The J gene is TRBJ1-3, the V gene TRBV14; D perhaps matches TRBD1 (6 bases). From germline, CDR1 is SGHDN and CDR2 FVKESK. The CDR3 runs 15 residues. V dropped 4 bases and J dropped 7 bases, with 17 bases sitting between them. The CDR3 protein is CASSLRGLGRNTIYF. CDR3 DNA: TGTGCCAGCAGCCTCAGGGGATTAGGAAGGAACACCATATATTTT.

The rearrangement joins TRBV5-5 to TRBJ1-1; 9 bases are a match to TRBD1. Germline values: CDR1 SGHKS, CDR2 YYEKEE (reference sequence). The junction had 2 bases not matched to a gene; V was cut back by 4 bases and J by 1 base. The CDR3 length is 14 residues. This CDR3 reads CASSPGQGNTEAFF. CDR3 coding DNA: TGTGCCAGCAGCCCGGGACAGGGGAACACTGAAGCTTTCTTT.

This clone was detected once. The chain links TRBV3-1 (or the pseudogene TRBV3-2) to TRBJ1-2; tentative D call: TRBD1 (6 bases). The CDR3 is 14 amino acids. Per the germline V gene, CDR1 is LGHDT and CDR2 is YNNKEL (reference sequence). Trimming took 4 bases from V and 6 from J, leaving 15 bases between them. CDR3 sequence (DNA): TGTGCCAGCAGCCCGGGTACAGGGATGGATGGCTACACCTTC. Its protein is CASSPGTGMDGYTF.

This chain connects TRBV27 to TRBJ1-6; perhaps TRBD1 as D (6 bases). The CDR3 loop spans 12 amino acids. V was cut by 8 bases and J by 9 bases, with 11 bases left in between. Germline V gene lookup returns CDR1 MNHEY and CDR2 SMNVEV (reference sequence). Here the CDR3 reads CASRDTSSPLHF. In DNA form, the CDR3 reads TGTGCCAGCCGGGACACAAGTTCACCCCTCCACTTT.

V and J are TRBV6-5 and TRBJ2-5; possibly TRBD1 for D (6 bases). The V and J ends lost 2 bases and 7 bases respectively, with 14 bases between them. The CDR3 totals 14 residues. Germline V CDR1 and CDR2: MNHEY, SVGAGI. CDR3 residues: CASSYLGGFGTQYF. The CDR3, as DNA: TGTGCCAGCAGTTACCTAGGGGGTTTCGGGACCCAGTACTTC.

This clone was observed a single time. The chain combines TRBV11-1 with TRBJ2-5; no clear D. The V gene lost 6 bases and the J gene lost 2 bases, with 16 bases spanning the gap. Germline CDR1 and CDR2: SGHAT and FQDESV (reference sequence). This CDR3 comprises 15 residues. The CDR3 bases are TGTGCCAGCAGACCGACAAGTGTGGCTCAAGAGACCCAGTACTTC. This gives the protein CASRPTSVAQETQYF.

The chain recombines TRBV2 with TRBJ2-5; 7 positions match TRBD1. V was pared by 4 bases and J by 1 base, with 6 bases of the junction left unmatched. CDR1 is SNHLY, CDR2 FYNNEI, per germline. The CDR3 is made up of 15 amino acids. CDR3 bases: TGTGCCAGCAGTGGGCGCCGGGACAGCCAAGAGACCCAGTACTTC. Its translation: CASSGRRDSQETQYF.

V usage is TRBV2 and J usage is TRBJ2-7, with D possibly TRBD1 on 6 matching bases. The V end was cut by 4 bases, the J end by 5 bases, with 12 bases between. From germline, CDR1 is SNHLY and CDR2 FYNNEI. The CDR3 spans 13 residues. The CDR3 DNA sequence: TGTGCCAGCAGTGTGAACCACAGGGACGAGCAGTACTTC. Its protein is CASSVNHRDEQYF.

The chain has TRBV12-3 or TRBV12-4 and TRBJ2-5; unclear D gene. Trimming pared 3 bases from V and 9 bases from J, leaving 8 bases between. CDR3 length equals 11 residues. The CDR3 loop is CASSFSIAQYF. The CDR3 DNA is TGTGCCAGCAGTTTTTCGATAGCCCAGTACTTC.

V and J are TRBV5-5 and TRBJ2-5; the D gene is possibly TRBD2 (5 bases). Germline CDR1 is SGHKS and CDR2 is YYEKEE (reference sequence). This CDR3 region has 17 residues. V lost 0 bases to trimming and J lost 3 bases, with 18 bases between them. The CDR3 here is CASSLAVTTLPKETQYF. CDR3 bases: TGTGCCAGCAGCTTGGCCGTGACTACCCTACCTAAAGAGACCCAGTACTTC. Full variable domain (remainder filled in from reference TRBV5-5 and TRBJ2-5): DAGVTQSPTHLIKTRGQQVTLRCSPISGHKSVSWYQQVLGQGPQFIFQYYEKEERGRGNFPDRFSARQFPNYSSELNVNALLLGDSALYLCASSLAVTTLPKETQYFGPGTRLLVL.

The chain links TRBV6-5 to TRBJ2-3, with 12 bases matching TRBD2. The CDR3 length is 15 residues. Germline V gene lookup returns CDR1 MNHEY and CDR2 SVGAGI. J was trimmed by 5 bases and V by 5 bases; bases with no gene match: 5. The CDR3 here is CASSRLAGAEDTQYF. The CDR3 DNA reads TGTGCCAGCAGTCGACTAGCGGGGGCGGAAGATACGCAGTATTTT.

The chain has TRBV5-1 and TRBJ2-2; D remains ambiguous. The CDR3 covers 13 residues. Trimming removed 0 bases at V and 7 bases at J, with 7 bases between. In germline, CDR1 is SGHRS, CDR2 YFSETQ. In DNA, the CDR3 is TGCGCCAGCAGCTTGGTAGTGTTCGGGGAGCTGTTTTTT. Translated: CASSLVVFGELFF.

Concerning this clone: Other DNA sequences in this sample translate to the same CDR3. V and J are TRBV7-9 and TRBJ1-2; 9 bases align to TRBD1. The V gene's germline CDR1 is SEHNR and CDR2 FQNEAQ (reference sequence). Losses at the gene ends were 1 base for V and 4 bases for J; bases not matched to a gene: 1. CDR3 length equals 14 residues. In DNA form, the CDR3 reads TGTGCCAGCAGCTTAGGGGGACAGGGCTATGGCTACACCTTC. It encodes CASSLGGQGYGYTF.

The chain couples TRBV11-2 to TRBJ1-1; 8 bases line up with TRBD1. There are 16 residues in the CDR3. The junction had 8 bases not matched to a gene; V was cut back by 5 bases and J by 0 bases. In germline, CDR1 is SGHAT, CDR2 FQNNGV. The CDR3 DNA reads TGTGCCAGCAGCCCCCGGACAGGGTCTATGAACACTGAAGCTTTCTTT. As protein: CASSPRTGSMNTEAFF.

J is TRBJ1-1 and V is TRBV5-1, with D perhaps matching TRBD1 (6 bases). The length of the CDR3 is 16 residues. Germline CDR1 reads SGHRS; CDR2 reads YFSETQ. Trimming removed 0 bases at V and 4 bases at J, with 16 bases between. The chain's CDR3 is CASSLGSTGSGTEAFF. CDR3 in DNA: TGCGCCAGCAGCTTGGGGTCTACAGGGTCCGGCACTGAAGCTTTCTTT.